Presented here are 26 T cell receptor beta chains from one specimen sequenced in a study of blood T cell repertoires in COVID-19. Sequencing was performed with immunoSEQ multiplex PCR; in TCRdb, only in-frame clones are kept and a portion is missing. The repertoire holds fewer than 110,000 clones, roughly 88% seen once, with 6.8% in the top ten. Input material: peripheral blood. The receptor source for this set is a middle-aged man with active or convalescent COVID-19.

The chain recombines TRBV11-3 with TRBJ2-2; D gene ambiguous. V was pared by 3 bases and J by 4 bases, with 6 bases between. Germline V gene sequence: CDR1 SGHNT, CDR2 YENEEA. The CDR3 covers 13 residues. Here the CDR3 reads CASSLRRTGELFF. CDR3 coding DNA: TGTGCCAGCAGCTTGCGGCGCACCGGGGAGCTGTTTTTT. The entire variable domain, with the rest obtained from reference TRBV11-3 and TRBJ2-2, is as follows: EAGVVQSPRYKIIEKKQPVAFWCNPISGHNTLYWYLQNLGQGPELLIRYENEEAVDDSQLPKDRFSAERLKGVDSTLKIQPAELGDSAVYLCASSLRRTGELFFGEGSRLTVL.

The chain recombines TRBV24-1 with TRBJ2-3, with D perhaps matching TRBD1 (5 bases). The CDR3 contains 14 residues. Germline values: CDR1 KGHDR, CDR2 SFDVKD. Trimming stripped 9 bases from V and 1 base from J, with 13 bases between. In nucleotides, the CDR3 is TGTGCCACCGCAACGCAGGGTGGCACAGATACGCAGTATTTT. Its protein is CATATQGGTDTQYF.

The chain joins TRBV9 to TRBJ2-5; 8 bases fit TRBD1. Germline assignment: CDR1 SGDLS and CDR2 YYNGEE. CDR3 size: 16 residues. The junction had 5 bases not matched to a gene; V was cut back by 0 bases and J by 1 base. CDR3 nucleotide sequence: TGTGCCAGCAGCGTAGCTACTGGGACAGGCCAAGAGACCCAGTACTTC. This gives the protein CASSVATGTGQETQYF.

This clone showed up just a few times. CDR3 bases: TGTGCCAGCAGTATACGACAGGGCTATGGCTACACCTTC. The encoded protein is CASSIRQGYGYTF. The chain links TRBV2 to TRBJ1-2; 7 nucleotides line up with TRBD1. V gave up 5 bases and J gave up 4 bases; unmatched junction bases: 4. The germline CDR1 and CDR2 sequences are SNHLY and FYNNEI. CDR3 length: 13 amino acids. Variable domain in full (rest from reference TRBV2 and TRBJ1-2): EPEVTQTPSHQVTQMGQEVILRCVPISNHLYFYWYRQILGQKVEFLVSFYNNEISEKSEIFDDQFSVERPDGSNFTLKIRSTKLEDSAMYFCASSIRQGYGYTFGSGTRLTVV.

The chain recombines TRBV5-1 with TRBJ1-5; D might be TRBD1 (6 bases). The V end lost 3 bases, the J end lost 4 bases, and 11 bases lay between the germline ends. CDR3 length: 14 amino acids. Germline values: CDR1 SGHRS, CDR2 YFSETQ. The CDR3 DNA reads TGCGCCAGCAGCTCCAGGGGAGGGAATCAGCCCCAGCATTTT. It encodes CASSSRGGNQPQHF. Full variable domain (missing parts from reference TRBV5-1 and TRBJ1-5): KAGVTQTPRYLIKTRGQQVTLSCSPISGHRSVSWYQQTPGQGLQFLFEYFSETQRNKGNFPGRFSGRQFSNSRSEMNVSTLELGDSALYLCASSSRGGNQPQHFGDGTRLSIL.

The chain recombines TRBV10-3 with TRBJ1-1, with 8 bases matching TRBD1. CDR3 size: 14 residues. Trimming took 5 bases from V and 3 from J; bases not matched to a gene: 5. Germline CDR1 and CDR2: ENHRY and SYGVKD. Here the CDR3 DNA reads TGTGCCATCAGTACAGGGGGAATGGACACTGAAGCTTTCTTT. Its translation is CAISTGGMDTEAFF.

This chain links TRBV30 with TRBJ1-3; D remains unclear. The V gene lost 0 bases and the J gene lost 0 bases, with 9 bases spanning the gap. The CDR3 is 15 amino acids. Germline V gene sequence: CDR1 GTSNPN, CDR2 SVGIG (reference sequence). The CDR3 bases are TGTGCCTGGAGTGTGGCGGGCGTCTCTGGAAACACCATATATTTT. It codes for CAWSVAGVSGNTIYF.

This clone was observed once. J is TRBJ2-7 and V is TRBV11-2; 10 bases align to TRBD1. The V segment lost 3 bases and the J segment 3 bases; nucleotides outside the gene matches: 5. Germline V CDR1 and CDR2: SGHAT, FQNNGV. The CDR3 is 15 amino acids. The CDR3 DNA reads TGTGCCAGCAGCTTGACCGGGACAGGGGTCTACGAGCAGTACTTC. Translated, it gives CASSLTGTGVYEQYF.

J is TRBJ2-5 and V is TRBV29-1, with 7 nucleotides matching TRBD1. V dropped 5 bases and J dropped 4; count of bases not matched to a gene: 7. CDR3 length equals 13 residues. The germline V gene has CDR1 SQVTM and CDR2 ANQGSEA. The DNA for the CDR3 is TGCAGCGTTATGAAAGGGGGCGCAGAGACCCAGTACTTC. The encoded protein is CSVMKGGAETQYF.

The gene calls are TRBV30 and TRBJ2-5, with unresolved D. This CDR3 contains 12 residues. The germline V gene encodes CDR1 GTSNPN and CDR2 SVGIG (reference sequence). V was cut by 6 bases and J by 8 bases, with 16 bases left in between. CDR3 in DNA: TGTGCCTGCCACAAACCCAAACCAACCCAGTACTTC. This sequence encodes CACHKPKPTQYF.

V gene TRBV2 combines with J gene TRBJ2-1; TRBD2 aligns across 8 bases. V trimming: 5 bases; J trimming: 7 bases; junction bases outside the gene matches: 10. CDR1 is SNHLY, CDR2 FYNNEI, per germline. This CDR3 contains 15 residues. As DNA, the CDR3 is TGTGCCAGCAGTTCCGGGACTAGTAACAGGAATGAGCAGTTCTTC. Encoded protein: CASSSGTSNRNEQFF.

J is TRBJ2-7 and V is TRBV9; tentative D call: TRBD1 (6 bases). The CDR3 totals 12 residues. V shed 4 bases and J shed 7 bases, with 12 bases lying between them. Per the germline V gene, CDR1 is SGDLS and CDR2 is YYNGEE. CDR3 bases: TGTGCCAGCAGCCCACAGGGAAGGGAGCAGTACTTC. This gives the protein CASSPQGREQYF. The full variable domain, rest sourced from reference TRBV9 and TRBJ2-7, is DSGVTQTPKHLITATGQRVTLRCSPRSGDLSVYWYQQSLDQGLQFLIQYYNGEERAKGNILERFSAQQFPDLHSELNLSSLELGDSALYFCASSPQGREQYFGPGTRLTVT.

The chain combines TRBV29-1 with TRBJ1-1, with D possibly being TRBD1 (6 bases). CDR1 and CDR2 (germline): SQVTM, ANQGSEA. Trimming cost V 5 bases and J 1 base, with 14 bases left between them. The CDR3 has 14 amino acids. DNA of the CDR3: TGCAGCGTTACCAGGACAGTACAGAACACTGAAGCTTTCTTT. Its protein is CSVTRTVQNTEAFF.

V usage is TRBV5-1 and J usage is TRBJ1-4; maybe TRBD1 (6 bases). CDR3 length: 17 residues. The V and J ends lost 4 bases and 0 bases respectively, with 16 bases between them. Germline V CDR1 and CDR2: SGHRS, YFSETQ. For the CDR3, the DNA is TGCGCCAGCAGCGTAGTCCCGAAGGGGGCAACTAATGAAAAACTGTTTTTT. This translates into CASSVVPKGATNEKLFF.

V usage is TRBV18 and J usage is TRBJ1-1; TRBD1 is a possible D gene (5 bases). CDR1 and CDR2 (germline): KGHSH, LQKENI. With 6 bases removed from V and 0 bases from J, the gap between germline ends came to 17 bases. The CDR3 runs 16 residues. The DNA of the CDR3 is TGTGCCAGCTCCCCCGTGGGGCGGACCATGAACACTGAAGCTTTCTTT. Its translation: CASSPVGRTMNTEAFF.

This chain joins TRBV19 and TRBJ2-3; D ambiguous. V gave up 5 bases and J gave up 1 base, with 10 bases separating them. The CDR3 runs to 14 residues. Germline values: CDR1 LNHDA, CDR2 SQIVND (reference sequence). The CDR3 region is CASSRSTRTDTQYF. The CDR3 DNA reads TGTGCCAGTAGTCGATCTACCCGCACAGATACGCAGTATTTT.

The chain links TRBV5-1 to TRBJ2-5; perhaps TRBD1 as D (6 bases). Between the trimmed V and J ends, which lost 2 bases and 2 bases, there was a span of 10 bases. Per the germline V gene, CDR1 is SGHRS and CDR2 is YFSETQ. This CDR3 contains 14 residues. CDR3 amino acids: CASSFTGQQETQYF. CDR3 DNA: TGCGCCAGCAGCTTCACCGGACAGCAAGAGACCCAGTACTTC.

With respect to this clone: Other DNA sequences of this sample code for an identical CDR3. This chain connects TRBV7-2 to TRBJ2-7; possibly TRBD1 for D (6 bases). The germline V gene encodes CDR1 SGHTA and CDR2 FQGNSA. The CDR3 is 14 residues long. Trimming took 6 bases from V and 6 from J, leaving 18 bases between them. The CDR3 spells CASSLRQGPGEQYF. DNA for the CDR3: TGTGCCAGCAGTTTAAGGCAGGGGCCGGGCGAGCAGTACTTC.

This clone appeared a few times. The J gene is TRBJ2-6, the V gene TRBV14; tentatively, D is TRBD1 (5 bases). Trimming took off 4 bases at V and 4 bases at J, with 11 bases between the two ends. The length of the CDR3 is 15 residues. CDR1 and CDR2 from the germline V gene are SGHDN and FVKESK. The CDR3 DNA reads as TGTGCCAGCAGCCCGGTTAGGGGAGGGGCCAACGTCCTGACTTTC. Translation: CASSPVRGGANVLTF.

The chain recombines TRBV19 with TRBJ1-1; D not certain. The CDR3 is 14 amino acids. V lost 6 bases to trimming and J lost 1 base, with 12 bases between them. Per the germline V gene, CDR1 is LNHDA and CDR2 is SQIVND (reference sequence). In nucleotides, the CDR3 is TGTGCCAGTAGCCCAGGAACCCAGAACACTGAAGCTTTCTTT. Amino acids: CASSPGTQNTEAFF.

This chain links TRBV10-1 with TRBJ2-1; 11 nucleotides match TRBD2. From germline, CDR1 is WNHNN and CDR2 SYGVQD (reference sequence). V shed 5 bases, J shed 5 bases, and the junction held 2 bases outside the gene matches. The CDR3 extends over 14 amino acids. CDR3 sequence: CASSRGLADNEQFF. CDR3 in DNA: TGCGCCAGCAGTCGGGGACTAGCGGACAATGAGCAGTTCTTC.

V gene TRBV10-3 combines with J gene TRBJ2-6, with D unresolved. The CDR3 extends over 17 amino acids. The germline V gene encodes CDR1 ENHRY and CDR2 SYGVKD. Trimming shortened V by 3 bases and J by 4 bases, and 16 bases separated the two germline ends. CDR3 amino acids: CAISDPEQPLGANVLTF. As DNA, the CDR3 is TGTGCCATCAGTGACCCGGAACAGCCTTTAGGGGCCAACGTCCTGACTTTC.

The rearrangement uses TRBV19 and TRBJ1-1, with D uncertain. This CDR3 comprises 13 residues. The germline gives CDR1 LNHDA, CDR2 SQIVND (reference sequence). The ends were cut back, 3 bases at V and 1 base at J, with 6 bases in the middle. CDR3 in amino acids: CASSISRNTEAFF. CDR3 DNA sequence: TGTGCCAGTAGTATTAGTCGGAACACTGAAGCTTTCTTT.

This chain connects TRBV7-9 to TRBJ2-1; 9 bases are shared with TRBD1. The V segment lost 5 bases and the J segment 8 bases; nucleotides outside the gene matches: 13. From germline, CDR1 is SEHNR and CDR2 FQNEAQ (reference sequence). This CDR3 spans 16 amino acids. As DNA, the CDR3 is TGTGCCAGCAGCCCAAAACGGACAGGGGAAGGTCATGAGCAGTTCTTC. This gives the protein CASSPKRTGEGHEQFF.

The V gene is TRBV10-3, the J gene TRBJ1-2; 7 nucleotides agree with TRBD1. CDR1 is ENHRY, CDR2 SYGVKD, per germline. After removal of 9 bases from V and 0 bases from J, the junction contained 4 bases not matched to a gene. The CDR3 has 13 amino acids. As DNA, the CDR3 is TGTGCCATAACTGGGACAGCTAACTATGGCTACACCTTC. Translating gives CAITGTANYGYTF.

The rearrangement links TRBV6-5 to TRBJ2-7, with D possibly being TRBD1 (5 bases). The CDR3 runs to 15 residues. V was clipped by 2 bases and J by 3 bases, with 14 bases between them. Per the germline V gene, CDR1 is MNHEY and CDR2 is SVGAGI. The CDR3: CASSYDPDISYEQYF. For the CDR3, the DNA is TGTGCCAGCAGTTACGACCCGGACATAAGCTACGAGCAGTACTTC.